This T cell receptor beta chain was documented in a study of Graves' ophthalmopathy and Graves' hyperthyroidism (dated 2018 in TCRdb). For the study in its entirety: A patient counted as having stable hyperthyroidism if there was no progression to ophthalmopathy within 18 months of follow-up. The study used TCR beta repertoire signatures to distinguish Graves' ophthalmopathy from Graves' hyperthyroidism and to predict progression to ophthalmopathy. The independent validation cohort included about 19 hyperthyroidism patients plus 17 patients who later progressed from hyperthyroidism to ophthalmopathy. In total, under 150 blood samples were TCR-sequenced: 40 to 45 ophthalmopathy, approximately 80 hyperthyroidism and around 17 hyperthyroidism-to-ophthalmopathy patients. In five or six hyperthyroidism patients, T-cell repertoires of thyroid tissue and blood were compared. Once sampling was done, hyperthyroidism patients were given methimazole at a starting dose of 30 mg daily, while ophthalmopathy patients were given high-dose intravenous methylprednisolone. To explore V-J signatures that distinguish ophthalmopathy from hyperthyroidism, a discovery set of 100 patients was enrolled, made up of about 40 with ophthalmopathy and some 56 with stable hyperthyroidism.

Of note for this clonotype: The target of this receptor is not known. A much larger clone sits a single nucleotide away, making a read error possible.

CDR1 DFQATT and CDR2 SNEGSKA are derived from the germline V gene (reference sequence). Measured from the cysteine to the phenylalanine, the CDR3 is 15 residues long. Of the read, only the CDR3 DNA is kept; its 45 bases are in frame from base 1. V is shortened by 4 bases, J by 4 bases, and the region joining them spans 14 bases. Points the paper makes about the study in general: In cross-validation, the 13-signature model distinguished ophthalmopathy from stable hyperthyroidism with roughly 90% sensitivity and about 84% specificity, and in the test set the corresponding values were about 80% and 75%. Most of the expanded thyroid clonotypes with a frequency above 0.001 were also detected in blood, and it was suggested that the thyroid immune response may be reflected by blood repertoires. In validation, the model predicted ophthalmopathy progression with more than 55% sensitivity and 72.22% specificity; some 13 predicted patients were CT-confirmed with GO in a median of 6.5 months. No statistical method was used to predetermine the sample size, and group allocation was not hidden from the investigators.

Hyperthyroidism patients were newly diagnosed, were aged 18 to 65 years, and had a disease duration under 2 months. Patients with other autoimmune diseases, uncontrolled infections, pregnancy or lactation were excluded. Diagnosis relied on clinical symptoms, serum thyroxine, TRAb, thyroid ultrasound and orbital computed tomography. Total RNA was extracted with Trizol reagent and quality-checked on an Agilent 2100 Bioanalyzer. TCR beta CDR3 regions were amplified from RNA transcripts for repertoire sequencing. The first round was an RT-PCR using HTBI primers with the Qiagen OneStep RT-PCR kit, and this first round was followed by a second-round multiplex PCR, then size selection and purification. The libraries underwent paired-end sequencing with 100 bp reads on an Illumina HiSeq2000. In the source study's methods: Reads were processed with SOAPnuke, discarding reads with adapters, uncalled bases, mean Phred below 15, or no exact constant-primer or identifier match. COPE v1.2.5 was used to merge high-quality paired reads. Unique nucleotide sequences were defined as clonotypes and aligned to IMGT TRB V, D and J references using MiTCR v1.1. Only V-J combinations with frequency above 0.0001 were analysed, covering around 99% of repertoires. For each V-J combination, a TCR clonal expansion and chaos score was defined as the ratio of F50 clonal expansion to chaos observed in the TCRdist matrix. Features were reduced by Welch's t-statistics and random forest to some 13 V-J combinations, which fed a naive Bayes classifier. The similarity between thyroid and blood repertoires was quantified using the Morisita-Horn index. Using fastp trimming at Q25 and MiXCR clonotype assembly, TCRdb reanalyzed the public sequencing data and kept in-frame beta chains. Rows with a matching CDR3 protein are joined into one entry that keeps the most common DNA and genes. The V and J calls shown here were made by TCRdb, not taken from the authors' results. Recorded for this sample are around 1.1 million distinct CDR3 sequences; around a third of them occurred a single time. The ten largest clones capture around 10% of the sample.

The source of this sequence is an adult man with Graves' hyperthyroidism. The sequencing input was peripheral blood or thyroid tissue (not recorded which). This sequence uses TRBV20-1 and TRBJ2-6; the D gene remains uncertain. The encoded CDR3 is CSAIDTRGGANVLTF. The DNA reads TGCAGTGCTATAGATACACGTGGGGGGGCCAACGTCCTGACTTTC.